These 28 T cell receptor beta chains share one sample of origin, sequenced in a study of T-cell memory formation after mild COVID-19. TCRdb re-called the 5' RACE reads with MiXCR, one entry per CDR3 protein. The sample consists of fewer than 250,000 distinct CDR3 sequences, 27% of them appearing once. The source material was PBMCs or a T cell subset sorted from them (not recorded which). Every receptor here comes from an adult woman who had mild COVID-19 (a few samples of this study predate the infection). Cell type and time point are not known.

The CDR3 coding sequence is TGTGCCAGCTCATGGCCGGGACAGGGGTTGACTGAAGCTTTCTTT. As protein: CASSWPGQGLTEAFF. This chain links TRBV18 with TRBJ1-1; 10 bases are a match to TRBD1. The CDR3 is made up of 15 amino acids. V lost 5 bases to trimming and J lost 5 bases; unmatched junction nucleotides: 8. Germline V CDR1 and CDR2: KGHSH, LQKENI.

This clonotype was found many times. The rearrangement links TRBV24-1 to TRBJ2-7; D unclear. Trimming removed 3 bases from V and 3 bases from J, with 2 bases in between. The CDR3 runs to 11 residues. Germline CDR1 reads KGHDR; CDR2 reads SFDVKD. The CDR3 nucleotides are TGTGCCACCAGTGATCTCTACGAGCAGTACTTC. It specifies CATSDLYEQYF.

The V gene is TRBV6-2 or TRBV6-3, the J gene TRBJ2-1; 13 positions match TRBD2. Germline CDR1 and CDR2: MNHEY and SVGEGT. The V gene end was trimmed by 3 bases and the J gene end by 3 bases; junction bases not matched to a gene: 5. CDR3 size: 17 residues. In DNA, the CDR3 is TGTGCCAGCAGTTATTCGGGACTAGCGGGGATCTACAATGAGCAGTTCTTC. It encodes CASSYSGLAGIYNEQFF.

This clonotype was seen more than once but under ten times. V gene TRBV6-5 combines with J gene TRBJ2-3, with 7 bases matching TRBD2. This CDR3 is built from 16 residues. Germline CDR1 and CDR2: MNHEY and SVGAGI. V lost 6 bases to trimming and J lost 4 bases; unmatched junction nucleotides: 13. This CDR3 is CASSPPGAGAPDTQYF. The CDR3 DNA reads TGTGCCAGCAGCCCCCCCGGCGCGGGAGCCCCAGATACGCAGTATTTT.

V usage is TRBV10-3 and J usage is TRBJ2-3, with 9 bases lining up with TRBD1. The length of the CDR3 is 14 residues. The J segment lost 6 bases and the V segment lost 5 bases, leaving 6 bases of the junction unmatched. CDR1 and CDR2 (germline): ENHRY, SYGVKD. The CDR3 is CAISTGTGRDTQYF. CDR3 coding DNA: TGTGCCATCAGTACCGGGACAGGGAGGGATACGCAGTATTTT.

V and J are TRBV7-2 and TRBJ2-1; 9 bases agree with TRBD2. The V gene's germline CDR1 is SGHTA and CDR2 FQGNSA. The CDR3 covers 14 residues. The junction had 6 bases not matched to a gene; V was cut back by 5 bases and J by 7 bases. CDR3 loop: CASSSSGSRNEQFF. The CDR3 nucleotides read TGTGCCAGCAGCAGTAGCGGGAGTAGGAATGAGCAGTTCTTC.

Here the CDR3 reads CASSPGTSGIQYF. As DNA, the CDR3 is TGTGCCAGCAGCCCCGGGACTTCCGGGATTCAGTACTTC. V and J are TRBV7-9 and TRBJ2-4; D may be TRBD2 (6 bases). Trimming left V 5 bases short and J 10 bases short, with 15 bases between. CDR1 SEHNR and CDR2 FQNEAQ come from the germline V gene (reference sequence). This CDR3 region has 13 residues.

This clonotype came up once. The chain uses TRBV29-1 and TRBJ2-2; unclear D gene. Germline-derived CDR1 and CDR2 are SQVTM and ANQGSEA. This CDR3 is built from 10 residues. V was pared by 7 bases and J by 10 bases, with 10 bases between. The CDR3 bases are TGCAGCGCCTTAGACGAGGAGCTGTTTTTT. Translated, it gives CSALDEELFF.

This rearrangement joins TRBV20-1 to TRBJ2-1, with 13 bases aligning to TRBD2. CDR1 DFQATT and CDR2 SNEGSKA come from the germline V gene (reference sequence). The CDR3 consists of 14 residues. V trimming: 1 base; J trimming: 9 bases; junction bases outside the gene matches: 3. CDR3 loop: CSARGLAGGSEQFF. The DNA for the CDR3 is TGCAGTGCTAGAGGACTAGCGGGAGGATCTGAGCAGTTCTTC.

The CDR3 sequence: CASSLRGQGNSPLHF. The CDR3 nucleotides are TGTGCCAGCAGCTTAAGGGGACAGGGCAATTCACCCCTCCACTTT. V usage is TRBV7-3 and J usage is TRBJ1-6; 9 bases fit TRBD1. Germline CDR1 reads SGHTA; CDR2 reads FQGTGA. V lost 1 base, J lost 7 bases, and 2 bases stayed unmatched. The length of the CDR3 is 15 residues.

The chain combines TRBV14 with TRBJ2-1, with 8 bases matching TRBD1. The CDR3 loop spans 16 amino acids. V was pared by 2 bases and J by 7 bases, with 10 bases of the junction left unmatched. Germline V gives CDR1 SGHDN, CDR2 FVKESK. The CDR3 DNA sequence: TGTGCCAGCAGCCAACAGGGGGCCGTGCGGGTTAATGAGCAGTTCTTC. Protein: CASSQQGAVRVNEQFF.

The V call is TRBV6-2 or TRBV6-3, the J call TRBJ2-1; 9 bases align to TRBD2. Germline V gene sequence: CDR1 MNHEY, CDR2 SVGEGT. J was trimmed by 2 bases and V by 4 bases; bases with no gene match: 3. The CDR3 is 15 residues long. CDR3 sequence reads: CASSSLAGTYNEQFF. The CDR3 DNA is TGTGCCAGCAGTTCGCTAGCGGGGACCTACAATGAGCAGTTCTTC.

The rearrangement uses TRBV29-1 and TRBJ2-1, with D possibly being TRBD2 (6 bases). This CDR3 comprises 17 residues. Trimming removed 0 bases from V and 9 bases from J, with 24 bases in between. Germline CDR1 and CDR2: SQVTM and ANQGSEA. CDR3 sequence: CSVEDPGRTPAGGEQFF. As DNA, the CDR3 is TGCAGCGTTGAAGATCCGGGACGGACACCGGCCGGGGGTGAGCAGTTCTTC.

The chain joins TRBV9 to TRBJ2-2; the D is unclear. Germline assignment: CDR1 SGDLS and CDR2 YYNGEE. This CDR3 is built from 16 residues. V was trimmed by 0 bases and J by 4 bases, leaving 13 bases between them. The CDR3 DNA reads as TGTGCCAGCAGCGTAGCTAAAGGATTAGGCACCGGGGAGCTGTTTTTT. Its translation: CASSVAKGLGTGELFF.

This clonotype showed up just a few times. The chain employs TRBV4-1 and TRBJ1-5, with D perhaps TRBD1 (5 bases). V was clipped by 0 bases and J by 9 bases, with 15 bases between them. Germline V gene lookup returns CDR1 MGHRA and CDR2 YSYEKL. This CDR3 has 15 residues. CDR3 protein: CASSQDQKAGSPQHF. The CDR3 DNA follows: TGCGCCAGCAGCCAAGATCAAAAAGCAGGGTCGCCCCAGCATTTT.

The gene calls are TRBV25-1 and TRBJ2-3; the D gene could be TRBD1 or TRBD2 (5 bases each). The CDR3 is made up of 16 amino acids. In germline, CDR1 is MGHDK, CDR2 SYGVNS. V was cut by 4 bases and J by 1 base, with 15 bases left in between. CDR3 residues: CASSGMGRIRTDTQYF. The DNA of the CDR3 is TGTGCCAGCAGTGGAATGGGACGGATCCGCACAGATACGCAGTATTTT.

This clonotype has a handful of counts. The genes are TRBV7-9 and TRBJ2-7; D remains unclear. This CDR3 has 12 residues. CDR1 and CDR2 from the germline V gene are SEHNR and FQNEAQ (reference sequence). Deletions cut 0 bases from V and 6 bases from J, with 6 bases between. CDR3 region: CASSLASPEQYF. DNA for the CDR3: TGTGCCAGCAGCTTAGCTTCTCCCGAGCAGTACTTC. The full variable domain, in which reference TRBV7-9 and TRBJ2-7 provide the parts outside the CDR3, is DTGVSQNPRHKITKRGQNVTFRCDPISEHNRLYWYRQTLGQGPEFLTYFQNEAQLEKSRLLSDRFSAERPKGSFSTLEIQRTEQGDSAMYLCASSLASPEQYFGPGTRLTVT.

This clonotype was observed a handful of times. This rearrangement joins TRBV18 to TRBJ2-3; D possibly corresponds to TRBD2 (6 bases). The CDR3 totals 15 residues. Deletions cut 6 bases from V and 0 bases from J, with 13 bases between. Per germline, CDR1 KGHSH and CDR2 LQKENI. DNA for the CDR3: TGTGCCAGCTCGGGGGGACGGGCCAGCACAGATACGCAGTATTTT. It is translated as CASSGGRASTDTQYF.

The chain has TRBV5-1 and TRBJ1-2; D might be TRBD1 (5 bases). CDR1 is SGHRS and CDR2 is YFSETQ in the germline V gene. V was clipped by 2 bases and J by 1 base, with 12 bases between them. The CDR3 is made up of 15 amino acids. CDR3 protein: CASSFDRGNNYGYTF. The DNA for the CDR3 is TGCGCCAGCAGCTTCGACAGAGGGAATAACTATGGCTACACCTTC.

The V and J genes are TRBV7-9 and TRBJ2-7; D possibly corresponds to TRBD1 (6 bases). Germline CDR1 reads SEHNR; CDR2 reads FQNEAQ (reference sequence). CDR3 length: 11 residues. Deletions cut 10 bases from V and 4 bases from J, with 11 bases between. The DNA of the CDR3 is TGTGCCATCAAAACAGGGTACGAGCAGTACTTC. Protein product: CAIKTGYEQYF.

The chain employs TRBV18 and TRBJ2-3; the match to TRBD1 covers 8 bases. The CDR3 is made up of 15 amino acids. The ends lost 4 bases at V and 6 bases at J; junction bases unmatched: 9. The V gene's germline CDR1 is KGHSH and CDR2 LQKENI. CDR3 protein: CASSLLPGQEDTQYF. In DNA form, the CDR3 reads TGTGCCAGCTCACTATTGCCGGGACAGGAGGATACGCAGTATTTT.

The J gene is TRBJ1-6, the V gene TRBV9; D not certain. The V gene's germline CDR1 is SGDLS and CDR2 YYNGEE. Trimming removed 3 bases at V and 7 bases at J, with 11 bases between. This CDR3 region has 14 residues. CDR3 DNA: TGTGCCAGCAGCGGGATCCCCCCGAATTCACCCCTCCACTTT. This sequence encodes CASSGIPPNSPLHF.

This clonotype occurred a few times. Germline and junction disagree at one end, which may indicate a read error. The V call is TRBV6-2 or TRBV6-3, the J call TRBJ1-1, with 10 positions matching TRBD1. Germline V gives CDR1 MNHEY, CDR2 SVGEGT. This CDR3 contains 13 residues. CDR3 nucleotides: TGTGCCAGCAGTGACCCGGGACAGGGGAAGTGGAACTTT. This sequence encodes CASSDPGQGKWNF.

The chain uses TRBV24-1 and TRBJ2-7; D remains ambiguous. Trimming pared 5 bases from V and 3 bases from J, leaving 7 bases between. In germline, CDR1 is KGHDR, CDR2 SFDVKD. CDR3 length: 12 amino acids. The CDR3 here is CATSGANYEQYF. CDR3 coding DNA: TGTGCCACCAGTGGGGCGAACTACGAGCAGTACTTC.

This clonotype was recorded many times. This rearrangement joins TRBV10-3 to TRBJ2-7; D is ambiguous. Germline V CDR1 and CDR2: ENHRY, SYGVKD. Trimming stripped 2 bases from V and 0 bases from J, with 8 bases between. The length of the CDR3 is 14 residues. CDR3 DNA sequence: TGTGCCATCAGTGAGGGGCAAGACTCCTACGAGCAGTACTTC. Translated: CAISEGQDSYEQYF.

V gene TRBV6-5 combines with J gene TRBJ2-2; D assignment may be TRBD1 or TRBD2 (5 bases each). This CDR3 spans 15 amino acids. The V end lost 0 bases, the J end lost 6 bases, and 11 bases lay between the germline ends. CDR1 and CDR2 from the germline V gene are MNHEY and SVGAGI. This CDR3 reads CASSYSGDPAGELFF. DNA of the CDR3: TGTGCCAGCAGTTACTCTGGGGACCCGGCCGGGGAGCTGTTTTTT.

The table lists this clonotype with a few counts. The CDR3 DNA reads as TGTGCCAGCAGCGTAGGGATGGAGGGCACCGGGGAGCTGTTTTTT. Amino acid sequence: CASSVGMEGTGELFF. This chain links TRBV9 with TRBJ2-2, with D possibly matching TRBD2 (6 bases). CDR1 is SGDLS, CDR2 YYNGEE, per germline. The CDR3 spans 15 residues. Between the trimmed V and J ends, which lost 0 bases and 4 bases, there was a span of 10 bases.

The gene calls are TRBV6-1 and TRBJ2-1, with 13 bases lining up with TRBD2. The germline gives CDR1 MNHNS, CDR2 SASEGT. The CDR3 runs to 15 residues. The trim removed 6 bases at V and 11 bases at J, leaving 10 bases unmatched. In DNA, the CDR3 is TGTGCCAGCAGCCCAAGGACTAGCGGGAGTGTTCAGCAGTTCTTC. Translated: CASSPRTSGSVQQFF.